The subject of this entry is one T cell receptor beta chain. Its antigen is unknown. Patients picked for sequencing had shown CD8+CD57+ cell expansion detected by flow cytometry. Genomic DNA acted as the template from which TCR beta VDJ combination and CDR3 sequence profiling were carried out. TCRdb re-called the reads through MiXCR, storing one row per CDR3 protein. The sample has about 200,000 distinct CDR3 sequences; roughly two thirds are singletons. The data belong to a study of CD8+CD57+ T cells in acquired aplastic anemia. The study's findings and limits: Common to patients and controls were roughly 30 CD8+ CDR3 sequences.

With 8 bases removed from V and 3 bases from J, the gap between germline ends came to 12 bases. Germline V gene lookup returns CDR1 LNHDA and CDR2 SQIVND (reference sequence). The CDR3 is 13 amino acids. Source material: sorted CD4+, CD8+, or CD8+CD57+ T cells (not recorded which) from PBMCs. This chain uses TRBV19 with TRBJ2-3, with unresolved D. The receptor was isolated from a human donor with aplastic anemia. CDR3 residues: CASLGFGTDTQYF. CDR3 sequence (DNA): TGTGCCAGTTTAGGGTTTGGGACAGATACGCAGTATTTT. The variable domain in full, completed from reference TRBV19 and TRBJ2-3, reads DGGITQSPKYLFRKEGQNVTLSCEQNLNHDAMYWYRQDPGQGLRLIYYSQIVNDFQKGDIAEGYSVSREKKESFPLTVTSAQKNPTAFYLCASLGFGTDTQYFGPGTRLTVL.